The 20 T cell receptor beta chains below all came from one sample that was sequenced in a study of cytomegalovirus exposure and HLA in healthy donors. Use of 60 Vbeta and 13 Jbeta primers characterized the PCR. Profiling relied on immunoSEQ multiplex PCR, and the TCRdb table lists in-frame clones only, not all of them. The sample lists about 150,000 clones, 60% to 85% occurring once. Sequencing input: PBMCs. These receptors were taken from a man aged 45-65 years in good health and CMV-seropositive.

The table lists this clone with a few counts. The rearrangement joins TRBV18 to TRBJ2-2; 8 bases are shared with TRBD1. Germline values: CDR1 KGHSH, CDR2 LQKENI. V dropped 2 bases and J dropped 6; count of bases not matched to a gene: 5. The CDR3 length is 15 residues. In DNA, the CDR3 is TGTGCCAGCTCACCAAGACAGGGGCAGGCCGGGGAGCTGTTTTTT. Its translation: CASSPRQGQAGELFF.

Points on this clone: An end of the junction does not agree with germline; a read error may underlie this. The CDR3 loop reads CASSLGASGSYEQYF. In DNA form, the CDR3 reads TGTGCTAGCAGCTTAGGGGCTAGCGGGTCCTACGAGCAGTACTTC. The chain joins TRBV7-7 to TRBJ2-5; 8 bases match TRBD2. The J call may be faulty, since TRBJ2-7 better matches the DNA end. Germline loops: CDR1 SSHAT, CDR2 FNYEAQ (reference sequence). The CDR3 consists of 15 residues.

This CDR3 reads CASSRTGGTEAFF. CDR3 DNA: TGTGCCAGCAGCCGGACAGGGGGCACTGAAGCTTTCTTT. The V gene is TRBV9, the J gene TRBJ1-1, with 10 bases matching TRBD1. V lost 4 bases, J lost 4 bases, and 1 base stayed unmatched. The germline V gene has CDR1 SGDLS and CDR2 YYNGEE. CDR3 size: 13 residues.

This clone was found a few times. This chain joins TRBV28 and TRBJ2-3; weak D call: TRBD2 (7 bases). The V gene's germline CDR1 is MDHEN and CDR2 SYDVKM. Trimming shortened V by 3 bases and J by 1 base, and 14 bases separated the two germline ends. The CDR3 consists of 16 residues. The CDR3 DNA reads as TGTGCCAGCAGTTTCATCAGGGGAGGGGGCACAGATACGCAGTATTTT. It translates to CASSFIRGGGTDTQYF.

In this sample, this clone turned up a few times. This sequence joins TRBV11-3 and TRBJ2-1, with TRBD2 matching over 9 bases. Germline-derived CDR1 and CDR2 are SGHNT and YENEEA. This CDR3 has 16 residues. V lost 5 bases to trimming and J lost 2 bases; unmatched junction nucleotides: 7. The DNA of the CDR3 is TGTGCCAGCAGCCCCTACGGCGGGAGGGCCTACAATGAGCAGTTCTTC. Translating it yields CASSPYGGRAYNEQFF.

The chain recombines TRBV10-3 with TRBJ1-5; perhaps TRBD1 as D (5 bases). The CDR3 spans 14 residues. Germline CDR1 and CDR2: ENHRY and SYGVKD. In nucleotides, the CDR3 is TGTGCATCTAGCGCGGGGGTCAGCAATCAGCCCCAGCATTTT. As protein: CASSAGVSNQPQHF.

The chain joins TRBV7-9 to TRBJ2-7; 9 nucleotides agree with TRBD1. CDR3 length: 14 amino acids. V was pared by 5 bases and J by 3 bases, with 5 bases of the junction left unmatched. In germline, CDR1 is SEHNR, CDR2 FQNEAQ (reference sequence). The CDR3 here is CASSVPGQGYEQYF. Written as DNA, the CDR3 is TGTGCCAGCAGCGTTCCGGGACAGGGCTACGAGCAGTACTTC.

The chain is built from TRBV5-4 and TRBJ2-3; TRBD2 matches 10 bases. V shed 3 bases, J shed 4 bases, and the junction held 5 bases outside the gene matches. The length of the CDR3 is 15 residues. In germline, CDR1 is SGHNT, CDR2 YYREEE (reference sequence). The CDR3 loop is CASSYPSGSADTQYF. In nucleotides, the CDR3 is TGTGCCAGCAGCTATCCTAGCGGGAGCGCAGATACGCAGTATTTT.

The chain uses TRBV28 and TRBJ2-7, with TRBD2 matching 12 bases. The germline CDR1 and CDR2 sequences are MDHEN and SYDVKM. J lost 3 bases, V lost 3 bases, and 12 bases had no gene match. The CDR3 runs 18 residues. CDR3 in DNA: TGTGCCAGCAGTTTTGGTCTAGCGGGAGGGAGTACTTTCTACGAGCAGTACTTC. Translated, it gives CASSFGLAGGSTFYEQYF. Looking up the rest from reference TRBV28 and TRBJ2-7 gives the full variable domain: DVKVTQSSRYLVKRTGEKVFLECVQDMDHENMFWYRQDPGLGLRLIYFSYDVKMKEKGDIPEGYSVSREKKERFSLILESASTNQTSMYLCASSFGLAGGSTFYEQYFGPGTRLTVT.

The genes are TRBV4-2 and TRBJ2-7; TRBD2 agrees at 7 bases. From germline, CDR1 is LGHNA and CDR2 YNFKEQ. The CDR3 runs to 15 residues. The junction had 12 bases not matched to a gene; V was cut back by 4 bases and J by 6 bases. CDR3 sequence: CASSLESGNPLEQYF. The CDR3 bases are TGTGCCAGCAGCCTGGAAAGCGGGAACCCCCTCGAGCAGTACTTC.

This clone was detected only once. CDR3 coding DNA: TGTGCCAGCAGCTGGGGAGGGGCAGGTGTCGCCTACGAGCAGTACTTC. Its protein is CASSWGGAGVAYEQYF. J is TRBJ2-7 and V is TRBV5-5, with 7 nucleotides matching TRBD2. CDR3 size: 16 residues. Trimming at V came to 3 bases and at J to 2 bases, leaving 11 bases not matched to a gene. Germline CDR1 is SGHKS and CDR2 is YYEKEE (reference sequence). Combining the CDR3 with reference TRBV5-5 and TRBJ2-7 gives the whole variable domain DAGVTQSPTHLIKTRGQQVTLRCSPISGHKSVSWYQQVLGQGPQFIFQYYEKEERGRGNFPDRFSARQFPNYSSELNVNALLLGDSALYLCASSWGGAGVAYEQYFGPGTRLTVT.

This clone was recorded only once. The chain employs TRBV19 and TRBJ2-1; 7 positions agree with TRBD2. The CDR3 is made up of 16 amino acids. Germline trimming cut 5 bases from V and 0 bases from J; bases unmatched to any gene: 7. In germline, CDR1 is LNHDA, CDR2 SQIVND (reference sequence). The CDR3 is CASSPSRTSSYNEQFF. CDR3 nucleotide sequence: TGTGCCAGTAGTCCATCCCGGACTAGCTCCTACAATGAGCAGTTCTTC.

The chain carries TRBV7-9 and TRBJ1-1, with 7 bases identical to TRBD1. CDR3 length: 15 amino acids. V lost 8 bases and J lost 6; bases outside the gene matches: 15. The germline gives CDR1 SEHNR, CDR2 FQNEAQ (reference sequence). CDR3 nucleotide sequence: TGTGCCAGCGGGATTCGTGGACAGGCCACTTCTGAAGCTTTCTTT. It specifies CASGIRGQATSEAFF.

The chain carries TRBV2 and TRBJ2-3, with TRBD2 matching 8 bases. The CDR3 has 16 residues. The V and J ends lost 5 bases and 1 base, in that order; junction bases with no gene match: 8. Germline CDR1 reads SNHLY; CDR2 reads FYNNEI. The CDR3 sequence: CASSLILAVGTDTQYF. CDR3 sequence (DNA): TGTGCCAGCAGTCTAATACTAGCGGTTGGCACAGATACGCAGTATTTT.

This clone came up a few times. As DNA, the CDR3 is TGTGCCAGCAGCTTATCCCTCGGGGAGACCCAGTACTTC. As protein: CASSLSLGETQYF. The genes are TRBV7-2 and TRBJ2-5; no clear D. This CDR3 contains 13 residues. V lost 2 bases, J lost 5 bases, and 9 bases lay in between. The germline CDR1 and CDR2 sequences are SGHTA and FQGNSA.

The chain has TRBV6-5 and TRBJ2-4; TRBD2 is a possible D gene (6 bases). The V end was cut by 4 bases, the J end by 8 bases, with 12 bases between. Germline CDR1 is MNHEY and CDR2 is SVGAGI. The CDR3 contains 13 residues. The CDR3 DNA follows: TGTGCCAGCAGTTCCGGGACTTGGGACATTCAGTACTTC. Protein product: CASSSGTWDIQYF.

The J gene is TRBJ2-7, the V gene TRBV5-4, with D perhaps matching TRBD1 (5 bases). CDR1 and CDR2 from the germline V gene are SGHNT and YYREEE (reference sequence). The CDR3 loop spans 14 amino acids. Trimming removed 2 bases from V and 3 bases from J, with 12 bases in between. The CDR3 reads CASSFWGPIYEQYF. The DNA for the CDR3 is TGTGCCAGCAGCTTTTGGGGCCCCATCTACGAGCAGTACTTC.

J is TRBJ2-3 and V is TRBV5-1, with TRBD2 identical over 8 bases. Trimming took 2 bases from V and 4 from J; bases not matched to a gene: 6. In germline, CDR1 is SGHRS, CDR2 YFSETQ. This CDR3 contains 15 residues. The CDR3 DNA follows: TGCGCCAGCAGCTTAAGCGGGAGTGTTGCAGATACGCAGTATTTT. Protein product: CASSLSGSVADTQYF.

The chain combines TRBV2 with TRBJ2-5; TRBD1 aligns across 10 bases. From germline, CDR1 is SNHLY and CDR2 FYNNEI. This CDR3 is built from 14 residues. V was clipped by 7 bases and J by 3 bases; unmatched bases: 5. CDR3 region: CASTRTGGEETQYF. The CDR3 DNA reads TGTGCCAGCACGAGGACAGGGGGAGAAGAGACCCAGTACTTC.

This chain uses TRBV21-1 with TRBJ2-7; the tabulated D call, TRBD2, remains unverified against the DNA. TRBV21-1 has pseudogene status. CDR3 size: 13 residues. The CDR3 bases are TGTGCCAGACGCCGGCGGGAGGAGAACGAGCAGTACTTC. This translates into CARRRREENEQYF.